The source of this TCR beta chain is a study of control samples from healthy donors and cancer patients. The method was immunoSEQ multiplex PCR; TCRdb's version includes in-frame clones alone and lacks a portion of them. The sample holds 130,000 or so clones; approximately 94% are singletons and the top ten take about an eighth. The sequencing input was blood. The clonotype was recovered from a man aged 35-49 years in good health.

The CDR3 loop is CASSVGGHDNSPLHF. The DNA of the CDR3 is TGTGCCAGCAGCGTAGGAGGGCACGATAATTCACCCCTCCACTTT. The chain carries TRBV9 and TRBJ1-6; no firm D call. With 0 bases removed from V and 5 bases from J, the gap between germline ends came to 9 bases. Germline lookup yields CDR1 SGDLS and CDR2 YYNGEE. The CDR3 is 15 residues long. Full variable domain (rest looked up from reference TRBV9 and TRBJ1-6): DSGVTQTPKHLITATGQRVTLRCSPRSGDLSVYWYQQSLDQGLQFLIQYYNGEERAKGNILERFSAQQFPDLHSELNLSSLELGDSALYFCASSVGGHDNSPLHFGNGTRLTVT.